This entry is about one T cell receptor beta chain. The target of this receptor is not known. Base qualities are not recorded, but no much larger clone differs from it by a single base. Whole blood was collected in K2EDTA tubes by collaborating institutions according to the institutions' own protocols. For TCRbeta analysis, collaborators shipped samples as frozen whole blood, isolated PBMCs, or DNA extracted from either of those sample types. These data come from a study of blood T cell repertoires in COVID-19 (dated by TCRdb to about 2020). The study in broad terms: Samples covering the acute and convalescent phases of COVID-19 were provided by collaborators in the United States, Italy and Spain. The material from the prospective study consisted of cDNA or gDNA derived from T cells, B-cell-depleted T cells, or PBMCs. The dataset comprised deeply sampled blood TCRbeta repertoires from subjects exposed to, actively infected with, or recovered from COVID-19. The repertoires were made available in a free public database intended to serve as a resource for research on the immune response to SARS-CoV-2. The samples were drawn from the first 160 participants of the ongoing ImmuneRACE study and from 1,254 subjects provided by 6 global collaborators. Nearly every sample came with metadata listing a de-identified subject ID, COVID-19 status, age in years and sex. Where HLA class I and class II types were available, the types were taken from metadata supplied by the sample provider, not from assay-based typing. Broad study findings and their caveats: The amount of clinical and demographic metadata varied by source and participant and was provided uncurated.

TCRbeta CDR3 regions were amplified from genomic DNA using the immunoSEQ Assay, a bias-controlled multiplex PCR. Per the original workflow: Within the assay, amplification of reference gene primers was used to estimate how many nucleated cells each sample contained. To quantify the absolute abundance of each unique TCRbeta CDR3 rearrangement, sequence reads were collapsed and filtered. Productive Simpson clonality was computed per sample as the square root of Simpson's diversity index over productive rearrangements. TCRdb's version of the immuneACCESS table is confined to in-frame rearrangements and falls short of the full clone set. An unresolved V gene accounts for under half of the shortfall where checked; the remainder is of unknown origin. The DNA was the basis for D and trimming; V, J and clone size are from that table. This sample is represented by 200,000 to 250,000 clones; roughly 84% of them were singletons. Clones ranked in the top ten supply just under 1% of the sample.

Sequences were obtained from peripheral blood. The clonotype comes from a man aged 40-49 years with acute or convalescent COVID-19.

At the DNA level, the sequence is TGTGCCAGCAGCTTGACAGGGACTAACTATGGCTACACCTTC. Translated, this gives CASSLTGTNYGYTF. This receptor chain uses TRBV5-4 and TRBJ1-2, and perhaps TRBD1 as D gene, on 6 matching bases. V was cut back by 1 base and J by 0 bases, leaving a gap of 7 bases between them. The CDR3 sequence holds 14 residues, the cysteine and phenylalanine included. CDR3 DNA is the only sequence kept; it has 42 bases, read in frame from the first base. Via the germline V gene (reference sequence), CDR1 is SGHNT and CDR2 YYREEE.